Below, 8 T cell receptor beta chains from the same sample are listed, as sequenced in a study of cytomegalovirus exposure and HLA in healthy donors. It was with 60 Vbeta and 13 Jbeta primers that the PCR ran. TCRdb's copy holds only in-frame clones and misses some; the assay was immunoSEQ multiplex PCR. The table shows more than 110,000 clones, with roughly 79% occurring only once. Source material: PBMCs. The receptors here all came from a male donor in good health and CMV-seronegative.

This chain joins TRBV15 and TRBJ2-1; weak D call: TRBD2 (5 bases). The CDR3 loop spans 13 amino acids. V shed 0 bases and J shed 10 bases, with 10 bases lying between them. The germline V gene has CDR1 LNHNV and CDR2 YYDKDF (reference sequence). CDR3 sequence reads: CATSRERAGEQFF. The CDR3 region has the DNA TGTGCCACCAGCAGAGAACGGGCGGGCGAGCAGTTCTTC.

The chain couples TRBV28 to TRBJ2-7; D is ambiguous. This CDR3 is 11 amino acids long. CDR1 is MDHEN and CDR2 is SYDVKM in the germline V gene. Trimming stripped 7 bases from V and 3 bases from J, with 7 bases between. CDR3: CASTSFYEQYF. The CDR3 DNA follows: TGTGCCAGCACCAGTTTCTACGAGCAGTACTTC.

The chain is built from TRBV5-8 and TRBJ2-1, with D possibly matching TRBD2 (5 bases). The CDR3 extends over 11 amino acids. The germline V gene encodes CDR1 SGHTS and CDR2 YDEGEE. Between the trimmed V and J ends, which lost 3 bases and 7 bases, there was a span of 5 bases. CDR3 sequence: CASSSGNEQFF. The CDR3 bases are TGTGCCAGCAGCTCGGGGAATGAGCAGTTCTTC.

In regard to this clone: Distinct nucleotide sequences in the sample also encode this CDR3. The V gene is TRBV6-5, the J gene TRBJ2-7, with a possible D match to TRBD2 (5 bases). Germline lookup yields CDR1 MNHEY and CDR2 SVGAGI. The V end was cut by 3 bases, the J end by 3 bases, with 9 bases between. CDR3 length: 13 amino acids. Here the CDR3 reads CASSYGLSYEQYF. The CDR3 nucleotides are TGTGCCAGCAGTTATGGACTCAGCTACGAGCAGTACTTC.

This chain uses TRBV5-1 with TRBJ2-3; the match to TRBD2 covers 8 bases. Germline CDR1 and CDR2: SGHRS and YFSETQ. The length of the CDR3 is 15 residues. Trimming removed 1 base from V and 0 bases from J; junction bases left unmatched: 1. The DNA for the CDR3 is TGCGCCAGCAGCTTGCGGGAGGGTAGCACAGATACGCAGTATTTT. Encoded protein: CASSLREGSTDTQYF.

The table lists this clone with a count of one. V is TRBV29-1 and J is TRBJ1-1; maybe TRBD1 (6 bases). Germline V CDR1 and CDR2: SQVTM, ANQGSEA. CDR3 length: 13 amino acids. Trimming shortened V by 7 bases and J by 1 base, and 13 bases separated the two germline ends. The CDR3 nucleotides read TGCAGCGCCTACAGGGAGGGGAACACTGAAGCTTTCTTT. It yields the protein CSAYREGNTEAFF.

The chain uses TRBV19 and TRBJ2-7; D might be TRBD1 (6 bases). The CDR3 covers 12 residues. Trimming took off 8 bases at V and 2 bases at J, with 10 bases between the two ends. CDR1 and CDR2 (germline): LNHDA, SQIVND (reference sequence). The CDR3 sequence is CASARTAYEQYF. CDR3 nucleotide sequence: TGTGCCAGTGCCCGGACAGCCTACGAGCAGTACTTC. Variable domain in full (rest from reference TRBV19 and TRBJ2-7): DGGITQSPKYLFRKEGQNVTLSCEQNLNHDAMYWYRQDPGQGLRLIYYSQIVNDFQKGDIAEGYSVSREKKESFPLTVTSAQKNPTAFYLCASARTAYEQYFGPGTRLTVT.

This chain joins TRBV6-1 and TRBJ2-7, with unresolved D. The V end lost 1 base, the J end lost 3 bases, and 10 bases lay between the germline ends. Germline V gives CDR1 MNHNS, CDR2 SASEGT. CDR3 length equals 14 residues. CDR3 in DNA: TGTGCCAGCAGTGAAGGACGACGAGGCTACGAGCAGTACTTC. Translation: CASSEGRRGYEQYF.